This T cell receptor beta chain emerged from a study of response to subunit inactivated influenza vaccine (dated by TCRdb to the late 2010s). Broadly, across the study: The study used deep quantitative T cell receptor repertoire profiling to track responses to a trivalent subunit inactivated influenza vaccine. Results and caveats for the whole study, not just this receptor: According to the authors, only a limited number of new T cells may be recruited by each seasonal influenza vaccination.

From a lookup of the germline V gene, CDR1 and CDR2 are MNHNS and SASEGT. Measured from the cysteine to the phenylalanine, the CDR3 is 13 residues long. Only the CDR3 region is kept as DNA, spanning 39 bases read in frame from base 1. Between the V and J ends, shortened by 8 bases and 1 base respectively, the junction contains 12 bases. Library creation used RT-PCR. Sequencer: Illumina HiSeq 2500. The public reads were run again by TCRdb, first through fastp at Q25 and then through MiXCR, and only productive beta chains were kept. CDR3 protein duplicates are merged, each entry listing the most common genes and DNA. This sample is represented by some 500,000 distinct CDR3 sequences; about 25% of them were singletons. The ten top clones hold around 2% of the sample. Note on this clonotype: Its antigen remains unidentified. Base qualities are not provided; no much larger clone lies one nucleotide away.

Sample: CD4+ T cells sorted from PBMCs, taken about 5 days after vaccination. The chain is made from TRBV6-1 and TRBJ2-7, with a weak D call of TRBD1 (5 bases match). This receptor was identified in a man over 45 who received an inactivated influenza vaccine. Donor details come from another sample of the same person, matched by shared clones. The DNA sequence is as follows: TGTGCCAGCGGTAGGACACAGTCCTACGAGCAGTACTTC. Its product reads: CASGRTQSYEQYF.